This TCR beta chain was obtained from a study of T cells in women clearing cervical HPV infection. The overall study: Cases were women with histologically confirmed HPV16-related CIN3 or worse, including a couple of invasive cancers. With HLA typing for only a few women, HLA confounding remains possible.

Only in-frame clones appear in the TCRdb table, and some are missing; sequencing was by immunoSEQ multiplex PCR. The sample holds about 48,000 clones. As for this clone: What it binds is not known. The read falls 3 residues short of the CDR3 end, and the missing part is taken from the germline J gene.

Study-wide results and limits: CIN3+ cases had significantly higher TCR richness than controls; evenness did not differ. Cases and controls were distinguished at AUC about 0.79 by richness and V genes.

CDR3 length: 15 residues. Losses at the gene ends were 4 bases for V and 7 bases for J; bases not matched to a gene: 7. Germline V CDR1 and CDR2: SGHRS, YFSETQ. Sequencing used blood buffy coat. This chain uses TRBV5-1 with TRBJ2-1, with TRBD2 matching 11 bases. The receptor was derived from a woman aged 18-70 years with a cervical HPV16 infection that either progressed to CIN3+ or cleared (not recorded which). Incomplete CDR3 DNA: TGCGCCAGCAGCCCGTTAACTAGCGGGAGAAATGAG. It translates to CASSPLTSGRNE. The whole CDR3 is CASSPLTSGRNEQFF.